Below are 14 T cell receptor beta chains sequenced from a single sample in a study of Graves' ophthalmopathy and Graves' hyperthyroidism. RNA transcripts provided the template for amplifying TCR beta CDR3 regions. RT-PCR was first run with HTBI primers, then multiplex PCR in a second round. TCRdb independently ran MiXCR on the multiplex PCR reads; one entry per CDR3 protein. The sample includes approximately 380,000 distinct CDR3 sequences, around a fifth of them seen just once. Sequencing used peripheral blood. All receptors come from a woman aged 18-30 years with stable Graves' hyperthyroidism.

The chain carries TRBV4-2 and TRBJ1-2; the D gene is possibly TRBD1 (5 bases). The CDR3 sequence is 18 residues long. Germline CDR1 is LGHNA and CDR2 is YNFKEQ. The V and J ends lost 1 base and 3 bases respectively, with 21 bases between them. CDR3 protein: CASSQVERGLWGYYGYTF. CDR3 in DNA: TGTGCCAGCAGCCAAGTCGAAAGGGGCCTATGGGGCTACTATGGCTACACCTTC.

The chain combines TRBV18 with TRBJ2-7; D is unclear. The length of the CDR3 is 15 residues. The germline V gene encodes CDR1 KGHSH and CDR2 LQKENI. V lost 2 bases and J lost 2, with 13 bases in between. CDR3 nucleotides: TGTGCCAGCTCACCAATTACAACACCCACCTACGAGCAGTACTTC. Residues: CASSPITTPTYEQYF.

This clonotype showed up many times. The rearrangement joins TRBV7-9 to TRBJ2-7, with D hard to call. The CDR3 is made up of 13 amino acids. Trimming cost V 5 bases and J 6 bases, with 14 bases left between them. Per germline, CDR1 SEHNR and CDR2 FQNEAQ (reference sequence). CDR3 sequence reads: CASSQLRSGEQYF. For the CDR3, the DNA is TGTGCCAGCAGCCAGCTGAGGTCCGGCGAGCAGTACTTC. The full variable domain, in which reference TRBV7-9 and TRBJ2-7 provide the parts outside the CDR3, is DTGVSQNPRHKITKRGQNVTFRCDPISEHNRLYWYRQTLGQGPEFLTYFQNEAQLEKSRLLSDRFSAERPKGSFSTLEIQRTEQGDSAMYLCASSQLRSGEQYFGPGTRLTVT.

This clonotype was seen many times. The gene calls are TRBV7-3 and TRBJ2-2, with TRBD1 as a possible D gene (6 bases). Trimming removed 6 bases from V and 2 bases from J, with 10 bases in between. The CDR3 is 14 residues long. CDR1 is SGHTA, CDR2 FQGTGA, per germline. The CDR3 reads CASRNRVNTGELFF. CDR3 sequence (DNA): TGTGCCAGCAGAAACAGGGTTAACACCGGGGAGCTGTTTTTT.

At least ten counts were recorded for this clonotype. The chain combines TRBV20-1 with TRBJ2-7; D gene unclear. The germline V gene encodes CDR1 DFQATT and CDR2 SNEGSKA (reference sequence). The germline V and J ends were trimmed by 5 bases and 6 bases, with 20 bases remaining between them. The CDR3 runs to 14 residues. CDR3 region: CSALLGRTLGEQYF. The CDR3, as DNA: TGCAGTGCTTTACTCGGCCGAACCCTAGGCGAGCAGTACTTC.

This clonotype has a count of ten or more. The J gene is TRBJ2-3, the V gene TRBV6-5; D remains ambiguous. The CDR3 is 11 amino acids. Looked up from germline, CDR1 is MNHEY and CDR2 is SVGAGI. V gave up 10 bases and J gave up 6 bases, with 11 bases separating them. In nucleotides, the CDR3 is TGTGCCACCGAAACTCTGGATACGCAGTATTTT. It encodes CATETLDTQYF.

Ten or more counts support this clonotype. The chain uses TRBV25-1 and TRBJ1-1; TRBD1 is a possible D gene (5 bases). V was shortened by 2 bases and J by 3 bases, with 7 bases between the two germline ends. This CDR3 has 13 amino acids. CDR1 and CDR2 (germline): MGHDK, SYGVNS. The CDR3 spells CASSEQGYTEAFF. CDR3 DNA sequence: TGTGCCAGCAGTGAACAGGGTTACACTGAAGCTTTCTTT.

This clonotype appeared a single time. This is likely a read error, given that the CDR3 carries no conserved phenylalanine or tryptophan at its end. The chain joins TRBV10-3 to TRBJ1-1; no clear D gene. Trimming shortened V by 3 bases and J by 0 bases, and 8 bases separated the two germline ends. Germline V gene data show CDR1 as ENHRY and CDR2 as SYGVKD. This CDR3 region has 14 residues. In DNA, the CDR3 is TGTGCCATCAGTGATACATTCATGAACACTGAAGCTTTCTCT. Its protein is CAISDTFMNTEAFS.

This clonotype was detected ten times or more. The chain employs TRBV20-1 and TRBJ1-2; TRBD1 might be the D (5 bases). The CDR3 runs to 11 residues. Trimming removed 5 bases from V and 3 bases from J, with 7 bases in between. Germline loops: CDR1 DFQATT, CDR2 SNEGSKA (reference sequence). CDR3: CSARGDYGYTF. In DNA form, the CDR3 reads TGCAGTGCTCGGGGGGACTATGGCTACACCTTC.

This clonotype occurred many times. The rearrangement links TRBV19 to TRBJ2-5, with D hard to call. The CDR3 is 14 residues long. In germline, CDR1 is LNHDA, CDR2 SQIVND (reference sequence). V lost 6 bases to trimming and J lost 5 bases, with 16 bases between them. In DNA form, the CDR3 reads TGTGCCAGTAGGGATAGCTCTAAAGGGGAGACCCAGTACTTC. Encoded protein: CASRDSSKGETQYF.

This clonotype came up many times. The chain combines TRBV6-4 with TRBJ1-1; D is possibly TRBD1 (6 bases). The CDR3 is made up of 16 amino acids. In germline, CDR1 is MRHNA, CDR2 SNTAGT. The V gene lost 1 base and the J gene lost 0 bases, with 12 bases spanning the gap. The CDR3 reads CASSDLGTFLNTEAFF. The CDR3 nucleotides read TGTGCCAGCAGTGACTTGGGGACATTTCTGAACACTGAAGCTTTCTTT.

This clonotype appeared a few times. The rearrangement uses TRBV20-1 and TRBJ2-7, with D maybe TRBD1 (6 bases). Trimming removed 3 bases at V and 3 bases at J, with 21 bases between. Germline assignment: CDR1 DFQATT and CDR2 SNEGSKA (reference sequence). The CDR3 is 16 amino acids. CDR3 sequence reads: CSASPSGTLGFYEQYF. The CDR3 DNA follows: TGCAGTGCTAGCCCCTCCGGGACACTGGGTTTCTACGAGCAGTACTTC.

This clonotype was counted at least ten times. The J gene is TRBJ1-6, the V gene TRBV27; unclear D gene. The V and J ends lost 4 bases and 10 bases respectively, with 11 bases between them. This CDR3 contains 13 residues. Germline lookup yields CDR1 MNHEY and CDR2 SMNVEV (reference sequence). CDR3 residues: CASSYSAYSPLHF. For the CDR3, the DNA is TGTGCCAGCAGTTACTCGGCCTACTCACCCCTCCACTTT.

This clonotype occurred many times. In DNA form, the CDR3 reads TGTGCCAGCAGCCCAACCGGGACAGCGAACACCGGGGAGCTGTTTTTT. This translates into CASSPTGTANTGELFF. V and J are TRBV3-1 and TRBJ2-2; TRBD1 matches at 7 bases. CDR1 and CDR2 from the germline V gene are LGHDT and YNNKEL (reference sequence). The CDR3 consists of 16 residues. V trimming: 4 bases; J trimming: 0 bases; junction bases outside the gene matches: 5.